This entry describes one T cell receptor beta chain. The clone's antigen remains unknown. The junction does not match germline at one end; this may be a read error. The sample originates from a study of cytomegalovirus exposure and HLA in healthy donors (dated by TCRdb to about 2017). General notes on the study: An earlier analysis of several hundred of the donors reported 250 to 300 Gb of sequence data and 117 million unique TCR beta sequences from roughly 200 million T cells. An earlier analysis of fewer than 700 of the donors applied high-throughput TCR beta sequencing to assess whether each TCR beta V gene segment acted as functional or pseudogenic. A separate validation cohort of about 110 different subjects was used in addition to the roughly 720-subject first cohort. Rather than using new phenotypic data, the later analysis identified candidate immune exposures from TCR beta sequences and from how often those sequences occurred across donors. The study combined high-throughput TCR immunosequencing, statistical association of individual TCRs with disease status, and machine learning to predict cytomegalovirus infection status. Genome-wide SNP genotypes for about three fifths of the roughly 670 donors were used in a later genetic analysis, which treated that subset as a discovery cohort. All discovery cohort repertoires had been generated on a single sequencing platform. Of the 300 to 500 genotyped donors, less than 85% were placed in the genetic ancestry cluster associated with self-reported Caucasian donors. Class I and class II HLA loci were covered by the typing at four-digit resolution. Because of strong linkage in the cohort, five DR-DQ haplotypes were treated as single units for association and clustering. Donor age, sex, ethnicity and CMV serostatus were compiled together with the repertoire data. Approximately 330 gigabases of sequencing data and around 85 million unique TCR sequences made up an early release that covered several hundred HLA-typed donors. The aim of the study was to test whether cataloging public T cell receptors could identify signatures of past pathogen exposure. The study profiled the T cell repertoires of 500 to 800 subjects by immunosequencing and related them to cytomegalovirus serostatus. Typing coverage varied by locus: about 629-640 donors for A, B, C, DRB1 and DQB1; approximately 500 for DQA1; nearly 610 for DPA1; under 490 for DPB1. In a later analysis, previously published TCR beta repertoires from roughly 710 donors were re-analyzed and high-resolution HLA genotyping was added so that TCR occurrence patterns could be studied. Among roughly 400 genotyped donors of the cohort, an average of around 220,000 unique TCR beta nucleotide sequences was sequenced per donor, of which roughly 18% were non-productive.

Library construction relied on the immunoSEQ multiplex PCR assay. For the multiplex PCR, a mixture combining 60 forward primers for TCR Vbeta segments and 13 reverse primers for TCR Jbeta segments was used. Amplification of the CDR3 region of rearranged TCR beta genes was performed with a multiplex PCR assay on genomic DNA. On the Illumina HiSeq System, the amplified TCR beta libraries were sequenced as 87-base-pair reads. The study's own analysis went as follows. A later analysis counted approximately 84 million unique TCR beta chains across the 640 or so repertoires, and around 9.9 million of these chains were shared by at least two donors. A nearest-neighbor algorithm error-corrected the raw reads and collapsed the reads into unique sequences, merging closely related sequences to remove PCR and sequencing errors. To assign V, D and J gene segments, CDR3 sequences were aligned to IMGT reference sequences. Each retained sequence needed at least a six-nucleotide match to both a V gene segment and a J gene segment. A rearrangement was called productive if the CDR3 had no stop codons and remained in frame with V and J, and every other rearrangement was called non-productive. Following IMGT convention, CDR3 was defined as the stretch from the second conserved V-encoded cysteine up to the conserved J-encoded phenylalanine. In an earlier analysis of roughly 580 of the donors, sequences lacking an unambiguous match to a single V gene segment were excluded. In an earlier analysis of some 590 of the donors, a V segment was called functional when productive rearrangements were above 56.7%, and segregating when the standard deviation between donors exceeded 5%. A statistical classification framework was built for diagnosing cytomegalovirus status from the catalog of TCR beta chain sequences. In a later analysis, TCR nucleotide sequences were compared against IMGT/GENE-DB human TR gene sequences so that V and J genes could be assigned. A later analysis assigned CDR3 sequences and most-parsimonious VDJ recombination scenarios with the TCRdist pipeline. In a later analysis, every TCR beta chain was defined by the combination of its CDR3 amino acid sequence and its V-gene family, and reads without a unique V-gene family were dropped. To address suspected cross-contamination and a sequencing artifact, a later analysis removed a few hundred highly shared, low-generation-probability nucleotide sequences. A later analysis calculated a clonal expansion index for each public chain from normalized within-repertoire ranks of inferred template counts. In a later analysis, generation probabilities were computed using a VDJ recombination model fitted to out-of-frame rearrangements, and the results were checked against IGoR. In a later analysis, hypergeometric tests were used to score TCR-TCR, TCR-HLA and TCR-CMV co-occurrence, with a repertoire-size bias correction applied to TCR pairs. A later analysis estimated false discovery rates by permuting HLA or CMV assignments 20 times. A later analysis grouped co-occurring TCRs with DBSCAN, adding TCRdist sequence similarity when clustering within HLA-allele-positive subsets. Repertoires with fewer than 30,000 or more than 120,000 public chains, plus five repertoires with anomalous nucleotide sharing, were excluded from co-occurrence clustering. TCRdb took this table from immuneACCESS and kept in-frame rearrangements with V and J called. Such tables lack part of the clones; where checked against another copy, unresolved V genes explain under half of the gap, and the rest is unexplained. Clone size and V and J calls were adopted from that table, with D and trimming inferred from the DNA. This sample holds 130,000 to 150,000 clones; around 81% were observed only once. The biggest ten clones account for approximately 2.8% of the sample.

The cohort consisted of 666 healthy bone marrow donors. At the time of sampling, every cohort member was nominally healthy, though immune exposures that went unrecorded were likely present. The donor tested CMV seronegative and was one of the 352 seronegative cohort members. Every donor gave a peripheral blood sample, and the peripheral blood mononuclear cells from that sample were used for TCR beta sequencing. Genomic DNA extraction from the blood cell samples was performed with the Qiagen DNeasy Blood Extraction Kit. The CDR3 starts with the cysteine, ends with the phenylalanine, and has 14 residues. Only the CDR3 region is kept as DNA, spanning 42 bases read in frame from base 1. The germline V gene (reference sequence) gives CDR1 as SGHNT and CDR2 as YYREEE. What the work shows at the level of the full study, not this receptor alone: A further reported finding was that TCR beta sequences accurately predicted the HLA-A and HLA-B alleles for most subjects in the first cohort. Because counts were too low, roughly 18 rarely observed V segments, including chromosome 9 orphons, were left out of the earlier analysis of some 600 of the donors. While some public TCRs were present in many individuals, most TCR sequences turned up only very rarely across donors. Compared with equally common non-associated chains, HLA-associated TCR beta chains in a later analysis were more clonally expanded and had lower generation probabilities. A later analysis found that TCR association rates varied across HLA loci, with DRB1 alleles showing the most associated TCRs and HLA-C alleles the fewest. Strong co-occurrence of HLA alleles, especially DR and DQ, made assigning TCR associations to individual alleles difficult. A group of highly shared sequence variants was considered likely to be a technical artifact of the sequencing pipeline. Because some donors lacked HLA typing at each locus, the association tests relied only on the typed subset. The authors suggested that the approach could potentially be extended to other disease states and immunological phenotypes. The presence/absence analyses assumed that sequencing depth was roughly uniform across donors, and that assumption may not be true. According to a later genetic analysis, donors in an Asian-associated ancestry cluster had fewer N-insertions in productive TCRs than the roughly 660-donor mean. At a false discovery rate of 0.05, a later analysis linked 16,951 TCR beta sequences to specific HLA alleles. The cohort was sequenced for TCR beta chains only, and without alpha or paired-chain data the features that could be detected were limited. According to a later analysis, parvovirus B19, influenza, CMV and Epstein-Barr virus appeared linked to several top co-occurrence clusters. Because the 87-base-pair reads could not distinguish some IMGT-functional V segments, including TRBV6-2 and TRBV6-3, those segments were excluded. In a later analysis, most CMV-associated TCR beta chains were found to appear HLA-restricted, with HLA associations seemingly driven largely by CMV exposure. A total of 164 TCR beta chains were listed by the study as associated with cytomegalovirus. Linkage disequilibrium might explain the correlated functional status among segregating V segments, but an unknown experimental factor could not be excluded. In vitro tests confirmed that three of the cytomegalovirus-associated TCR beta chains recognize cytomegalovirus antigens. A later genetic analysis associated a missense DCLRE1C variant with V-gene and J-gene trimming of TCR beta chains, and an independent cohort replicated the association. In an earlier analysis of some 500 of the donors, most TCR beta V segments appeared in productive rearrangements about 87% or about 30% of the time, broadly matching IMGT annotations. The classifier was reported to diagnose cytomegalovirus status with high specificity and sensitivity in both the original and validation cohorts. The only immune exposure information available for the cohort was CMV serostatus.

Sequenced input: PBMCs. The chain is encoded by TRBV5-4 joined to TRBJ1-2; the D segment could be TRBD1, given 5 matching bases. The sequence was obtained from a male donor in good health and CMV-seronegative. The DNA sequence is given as TGTGCCAGCACCTTGACAGACAGTTTTGGTGGCTACACCTTC. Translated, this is CASTLTDSFGGYTF.